This TCR beta chain was sequenced in a study of blood T cell repertoires in COVID-19 (TCRdb year 2020). Broadly, across the study: Collaborator samples came from the United States, Italy and Spain and covered acute and convalescent phases of COVID-19. The prospective study material was composed of cDNA or gDNA derived from T cells, B-cell-depleted T cells, or PBMCs. Subjects who had been exposed to COVID-19, were actively infected with it, or had recovered from it provided the deeply sampled blood TCRbeta repertoires that made up the dataset. A freely available public database, intended as a resource for researchers studying the immune response to SARS-CoV-2, is where the repertoires were released. Samples came from the ongoing ImmuneRACE study (first 160 participants) plus 1,254 subjects from 6 global collaborators. The sample metadata nearly always contained a de-identified subject ID, COVID-19 status, age in years and sex. Where HLA class I and class II types were available, the types were taken from metadata supplied by the sample provider, not from assay-based typing.

One collaborating source in Seattle enrolled patients while the patients were actively infected and followed the patients over time throughout the course of disease. The collaborating institutions used their own protocols to collect whole blood in K2EDTA tubes. For TCRbeta analysis, collaborator samples were shipped as frozen whole blood, as isolated PBMCs, or as DNA extracted from either sample type. This clone was counted only a few times. The clone's antigen remains unknown. Nothing much larger sits one base from this clone, and base qualities are not available. The CDR3 covers 16 residues, taking in both the cysteine and the phenylalanine. Here the CDR3 DNA is all that survives: 48 bases in frame from base 1. CDR1 and CDR2 are drawn from the germline V gene: SGHRS, YFSETQ. The germline ends are 10 bases apart after V is trimmed by 0 bases and J by 3 bases. On the study overall, not on this receptor specifically: The quantity of clinical and demographic metadata differed by source and by participant and was supplied without curation.

TCRbeta CDR3 regions were amplified from genomic DNA by means of the immunoSEQ Assay, a bias-controlled multiplex PCR. The paper's processing steps were these. Within the assay, amplification of reference gene primers was used to estimate how many nucleated cells each sample contained. To quantify the absolute abundance of each unique TCRbeta CDR3 rearrangement, sequence reads were collapsed and filtered. Productive Simpson clonality was computed per sample as the square root of Simpson's diversity index over productive rearrangements. TCRdb took over this immuneACCESS table, retaining in-frame rearrangements with V and J assigned. Such tables are incomplete; in checked studies, under half of the missing clones stem from an unresolved V gene, and the remainder is unexplained. The V and J calls and clone size were taken over from that table, and D and trimming were inferred from the DNA. Counted in this sample were 200,000 to 250,000 clones; around 85% of them appeared once. Of the sample, 2% to 3% is held by the ten largest clones.

The TCR comes from a woman aged 70-85 years with COVID-19, enrolled during active disease. The specimen sequenced was peripheral blood. Rearrangement joined TRBV5-1 to TRBJ2-6; the D gene lacks a confident call. The nucleotides read TGCGCCAGCAGCTTGGGGATGCCGGGTGGGGCCAACGTCCTGACTTTC. This sequence encodes CASSLGMPGGANVLTF.